This TCR beta chain was identified during a study of cytomegalovirus exposure and HLA in healthy donors. The study's findings and limits: Confirmation was obtained in vitro that three CMV-associated chains are specific for CMV antigens.

Concerning this clone itself: Its antigen is unknown.

V shed 7 bases and J 0 bases; nucleotides not matched to a gene: 9. The CDR3 loop spans 16 amino acids. Germline V gene sequence: CDR1 MNHNY, CDR2 SVGAGI (reference sequence). PCR employed 60 Vbeta and 13 Jbeta primers. TCRdb's copy holds only in-frame clones and misses some; the assay was immunoSEQ multiplex PCR. The sample's table shows more than 140,000 clones. This clonotype originated in a woman aged 18-30 years in good health and CMV-seronegative. The sequenced sample was PBMCs. The chain uses TRBV6-6 and TRBJ2-4, with 7 bases matching TRBD2. The CDR3 DNA is TGTGCCAGCAAAGACGTGGGAGGGCTAGCCAAAAACATTCAGTACTTC. Amino acid sequence: CASKDVGGLAKNIQYF.